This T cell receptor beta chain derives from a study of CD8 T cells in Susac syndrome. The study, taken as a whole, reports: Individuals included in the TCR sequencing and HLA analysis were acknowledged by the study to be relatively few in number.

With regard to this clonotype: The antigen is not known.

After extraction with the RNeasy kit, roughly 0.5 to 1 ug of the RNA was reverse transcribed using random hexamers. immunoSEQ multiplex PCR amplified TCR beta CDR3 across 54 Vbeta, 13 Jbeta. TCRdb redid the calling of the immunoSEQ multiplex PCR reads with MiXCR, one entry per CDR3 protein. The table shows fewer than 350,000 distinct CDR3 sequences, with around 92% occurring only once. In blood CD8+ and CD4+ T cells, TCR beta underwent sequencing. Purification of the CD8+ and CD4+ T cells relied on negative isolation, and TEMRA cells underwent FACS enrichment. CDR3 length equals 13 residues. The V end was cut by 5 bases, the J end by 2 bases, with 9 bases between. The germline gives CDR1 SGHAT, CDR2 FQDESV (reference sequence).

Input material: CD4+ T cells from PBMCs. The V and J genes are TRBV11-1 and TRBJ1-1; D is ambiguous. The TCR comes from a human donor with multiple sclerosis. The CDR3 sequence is CASSLQINTEAFF. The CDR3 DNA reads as TGTGCCAGCAGCCTTCAGATAAACACTGAAGCTTTCTTT.